The following is a T cell receptor (beta chain) sequence with its context. Its antigen is unknown. Between the trimmed V and J ends, which lost 5 bases and 4 bases, there was a span of 15 bases. The CDR3 is made up of 14 amino acids. Germline CDR1 and CDR2: MDHEN and SYDVKM. This entry belongs to a study of cytomegalovirus exposure and HLA in healthy donors. Study conclusions and caveats: TCR beta V- and J-gene trimming was later associated with a missense DCLRE1C variant. An analysis was carried out later, and it reportedly showed fewer N-insertions in an Asian-associated ancestry cluster than the approximately 700-donor mean.

Primers: 60 Vbeta forward and 13 Jbeta reverse. Data came from immunoSEQ multiplex PCR; TCRdb stores just in-frame clones and leaves some out. The sample yields around 100,000 clones, approximately 80% seen once. Sample: PBMCs. The chain carries TRBV28 and TRBJ2-7; possibly TRBD1 for D (5 bases). The source is a middle-aged woman in good health and CMV-seronegative. CDR3 protein: CASSNYGQGYEQYF. In nucleotides, the CDR3 is TGTGCCAGCAGTAATTATGGGCAGGGTTACGAGCAGTACTTC.